The clone carrying this T cell receptor beta chain has just one count. Enrolment of Seattle patients took place during active infection, and they were followed longitudinally. These data are taken from a study of blood T cell repertoires in COVID-19. Turning to the study itself: Sites in the United States, Italy and Spain provided acute and convalescent COVID-19 samples. PBMCs, B-cell-depleted T cells, or T cells provided the cDNA or gDNA that made up the material.

As originally analysed: Amplification of reference gene primers was used by the study to estimate nucleated cell counts. Profiling relied on immunoSEQ multiplex PCR, and the TCRdb table lists in-frame clones only, not all of them. That table is the source of V, J and clone size, and D and trimming were worked out from the DNA. The sample yields about 530,000 clones, approximately 88% seen once. This CDR3 comprises 16 residues. J lost 7 bases, V lost 4 bases, and 10 bases had no gene match. The germline gives CDR1 MNHEY, CDR2 SVGAGI. The sequencing input was peripheral blood. The sequence came from a woman aged 45-60 years with COVID-19, enrolled during active disease. The J gene is TRBJ1-2, the V gene TRBV6-5; 12 nucleotides align to TRBD1. The CDR3 DNA follows: TGTGCCAGCAGTTTTTTACCGGGACAGGGGGCTGGTGGCTACACCTTC. As protein: CASSFLPGQGAGGYTF.